Sequencing of this T cell receptor delta chain was carried out in a study of γδ T cells in repeated Plasmodium falciparum infection. This clone was observed a handful of times. The TCRdb protein, from a much larger clone, departs from this DNA's translation at residue 5, likely by read error; the protein shown derives from the DNA. Gammadelta T cells were flow-sorted from PBMC into Vgamma9/Vdelta2+ and Vdelta2-negative populations for bulk analysis. TCRdb reprocessed the multiplex PCR reads through CATT. Of 75,000 to 95,000 delta-chain clones listed, 0.98% are singletons. V was shortened by 5 bases and J by 2 bases, with 15 bases between the two germline ends. Germline lookup yields CDR1 TSWWSYY and CDR2 QGS. The CDR3 has 15 residues.

This TCR derives from a pool of human donors (malaria-infected and uninfected, not separated). Specimen: gamma-delta T cells from blood. This chain uses TRDV1 with TRDJ1, with a possible D match to TRDD3 (5 bases). CDR3 DNA: TGTGCTCTTGGGAGACGCGGGGGGTTGACCGATAAACTCATCTTT. As protein: CALGRRGGLTDKLIF.